The subject of this entry is one T cell receptor (beta chain). V was trimmed by 4 bases and J by 0 bases, leaving 7 bases between them. Germline values: CDR1 MNHEY, CDR2 SVGAGI. The CDR3 consists of 14 residues. This entry belongs to a study of blood T cell repertoires in COVID-19. Sequenced by immunoSEQ multiplex PCR; TCRdb stores in-frame clones only, minus some. The table lists fewer than 350,000 clones, about 85% of them singletons. V and J are TRBV6-5 and TRBJ2-1; D not resolved. The receptor was isolated from a woman between 45 and 60 years old who had recovered from COVID-19. Specimen: PBMCs or T cells enriched from blood (not recorded which). CDR3 nucleotide sequence: TGTGCCAGCAGTTCCCGAGTCTCCTACAATGAGCAGTTCTTC. It specifies CASSSRVSYNEQFF.